The 23 T cell receptor beta chains below come from one sample, sequenced in a study of blood T cell repertoires in COVID-19. The table came from immunoSEQ multiplex PCR; TCRdb's copy has only in-frame clones and leaves some out. The repertoire holds some 320,000 clones, with more than 70% as singletons. Material: peripheral blood. The receptors here all came from a woman in her 30s who had recovered from COVID-19.

The chain couples TRBV5-1 to TRBJ1-6, with 8 bases fitting TRBD1. The CDR3 is made up of 15 amino acids. Germline V gives CDR1 SGHRS, CDR2 YFSETQ. Germline trimming cut 4 bases from V and 7 bases from J; bases unmatched to any gene: 7. The chain's CDR3 is CASSHNRGDNSPLHF. In DNA, the CDR3 is TGCGCCAGCAGCCACAACAGGGGGGACAATTCACCCCTCCACTTT.

The V gene is TRBV18, the J gene TRBJ2-6; 7 bases are a match to TRBD2. This CDR3 region has 15 residues. The V and J ends lost 6 bases and 2 bases, in that order; junction bases with no gene match: 4. Germline lookup yields CDR1 KGHSH and CDR2 LQKENI. The CDR3 loop reads CASSHSGAGANVLTF. The CDR3 DNA reads TGTGCCAGCTCCCACAGCGGGGCTGGGGCCAACGTCCTGACTTTC.

The chain recombines TRBV4-1 with TRBJ1-1; D not resolved. Germline V CDR1 and CDR2: MGHRA, YSYEKL. The CDR3 sequence is 15 residues long. Deletions cut 0 bases from V and 2 bases from J, with 10 bases between. CDR3 DNA sequence: TGCGCCAGCAGCCAAGAGGTCCAGGTCAACACTGAAGCTTTCTTT. Residues: CASSQEVQVNTEAFF.

V usage is TRBV18 and J usage is TRBJ2-2; perhaps TRBD1 as D (6 bases). Germline CDR1 and CDR2: KGHSH and LQKENI. The ends were cut back, 7 bases at V and 3 bases at J, with 21 bases in the middle. The CDR3 sequence is 17 residues long. For the CDR3, the DNA is TGTGCCAGCTTACTATCCACAGGGACGTTAGACACCGGGGAGCTGTTTTTT. This translates into CASLLSTGTLDTGELFF.

A remark on this clone: Distinct nucleotide sequences in the sample also encode this CDR3. V and J are TRBV5-4 and TRBJ2-7, with 7 bases that match TRBD2. V was pared by 0 bases and J by 6 bases, with 3 bases of the junction left unmatched. Looked up from germline, CDR1 is SGHNT and CDR2 is YYREEE (reference sequence). The CDR3 is made up of 13 amino acids. Here the CDR3 reads CASSLVASGEQYF. The DNA of the CDR3 is TGTGCCAGCAGCTTGGTGGCTAGCGGCGAGCAGTACTTC. Using reference TRBV5-4 and TRBJ2-7 for the parts outside the CDR3, the full variable domain is ETGVTQSPTHLIKTRGQQVTLRCSSQSGHNTVSWYQQALGQGPQFIFQYYREEENGRGNFPPRFSGLQFPNYSSELNVNALELDDSALYLCASSLVASGEQYFGPGTRLTVT.

The genes are TRBV6-5 and TRBJ2-7, with 7 bases lining up with TRBD1. The CDR3 runs to 14 residues. Looked up from germline, CDR1 is MNHEY and CDR2 is SVGAGI. The V gene end was trimmed by 0 bases and the J gene end by 3 bases; junction bases not matched to a gene: 2. The CDR3 DNA sequence: TGTGCCAGCAGTTACTCCAGGGGGAGCTACGAGCAGTACTTC. Translating gives CASSYSRGSYEQYF.

The CDR3 DNA is TGCGCCAGCAGCTTGCAAGGGGTGACAGGGGCCGGCGGGGAGCTGTTTTTT. Its translation is CASSLQGVTGAGGELFF. V is TRBV5-1 and J is TRBJ2-2; 8 bases match TRBD1. V gave up 1 base and J gave up 7 bases; unmatched junction bases: 12. The CDR3 extends over 17 amino acids. Germline V CDR1 and CDR2: SGHRS, YFSETQ.

This clone was observed at least ten times. The chain has TRBV4-1 and TRBJ2-5, with TRBD2 matching 8 bases. Germline V gene lookup returns CDR1 MGHRA and CDR2 YSYEKL. The CDR3 runs 18 residues. The V segment lost 2 bases and the J segment 2 bases; nucleotides outside the gene matches: 13. CDR3 residues: CASSQIASGASGQETQYF. CDR3 nucleotides: TGCGCCAGCAGCCAAATCGCCTCCGGGGCTAGCGGGCAAGAGACCCAGTACTTC.

The chain joins TRBV7-2 to TRBJ1-4; D remains ambiguous. Trimming took off 6 bases at V and 4 bases at J, with 15 bases between the two ends. Germline CDR1 is SGHTA and CDR2 is FQGNSA. The CDR3 loop spans 15 amino acids. The CDR3 here is CASRAEGFSNEKLFF. CDR3 DNA: TGTGCCAGCAGGGCAGAGGGTTTTAGTAATGAAAAACTGTTTTTT.

This chain joins TRBV28 and TRBJ1-2; TRBD1 is a possible D gene (6 bases). V was shortened by 5 bases and J by 3 bases, with 16 bases between the two germline ends. The CDR3 extends over 15 amino acids. Germline assignment: CDR1 MDHEN and CDR2 SYDVKM. CDR3 DNA: TGTGCCAGCAGTCCACACAGGGCCCTTGACTATGGCTACACCTTC. This translates into CASSPHRALDYGYTF.

The rearrangement uses TRBV4-1 and TRBJ1-4, with no clear D. Germline V gene lookup returns CDR1 MGHRA and CDR2 YSYEKL. Trimming took off 1 base at V and 6 bases at J, with 6 bases between the two ends. The CDR3 runs 13 residues. CDR3 sequence reads: CASSQAGDEKLFF. The CDR3 coding sequence is TGCGCCAGCAGCCAAGCCGGGGATGAAAAACTGTTTTTT.

This clone came up a few times. The chain has TRBV15 and TRBJ2-5; D not certain. V was shortened by 3 bases and J by 2 bases, with 10 bases between the two germline ends. The CDR3 has 14 amino acids. The germline V gene has CDR1 LNHNV and CDR2 YYDKDF (reference sequence). The CDR3 reads CATSSVSVQETQYF. CDR3 in DNA: TGTGCCACCAGCAGTGTTTCGGTACAAGAGACCCAGTACTTC.

This chain links TRBV28 with TRBJ2-7; tentative D call: TRBD1 (5 bases). V gave up 1 base and J gave up 2 bases, with 12 bases separating them. The CDR3 is made up of 15 amino acids. Germline V gene data show CDR1 as MDHEN and CDR2 as SYDVKM. CDR3 amino acids: CASSLSATGAYEQYF. The CDR3 DNA is TGTGCCAGCAGTTTATCCGCAACAGGAGCCTACGAGCAGTACTTC.

In its sample, this clone was seen once. This chain connects TRBV18 to TRBJ1-5; 9 bases line up with TRBD1. Germline CDR1 KGHSH, CDR2 LQKENI. With V trimmed by 2 bases and J by 6 bases, 8 bases remained unmatched. CDR3 length: 16 amino acids. The CDR3 DNA sequence: TGTGCCAGCTCACCAAGGGACAGGGCATTTGGTCAGCCCCAGCATTTT. Its protein is CASSPRDRAFGQPQHF.

The chain couples TRBV5-1 to TRBJ2-3; 12 nucleotides line up with TRBD1. Germline CDR1 and CDR2: SGHRS and YFSETQ. Trimming at V came to 3 bases and at J to 3 bases, leaving 8 bases not matched to a gene. This CDR3 has 17 amino acids. CDR3 sequence reads: CASSSGQGADGTDTQYF. The CDR3 region has the DNA TGCGCCAGCAGCTCGGGACAGGGGGCGGACGGGACAGATACGCAGTATTTT.

This clone was recorded once. The CDR3 bases are TGCAGCGTTGAAGAGGACAGGGATGGCTACACCTTC. Its translation is CSVEEDRDGYTF. V is TRBV29-1 and J is TRBJ1-2, with 8 bases fitting TRBD1. CDR1 and CDR2 (germline): SQVTM, ANQGSEA. The junction had 0 bases not matched to a gene; V was cut back by 0 bases and J by 6 bases. The CDR3 extends over 12 amino acids.

The rearrangement joins TRBV7-6 to TRBJ2-5, with TRBD2 matching over 13 bases. CDR3 length equals 21 residues. Germline V CDR1 and CDR2: SGHVS, FNYEAQ. With V trimmed by 5 bases and J by 5 bases, 23 bases remained unmatched. CDR3 in amino acids: CASSHTLRGRTSGGPAETQYF. The CDR3 DNA reads TGTGCCAGCAGCCACACTCTGCGGGGTCGGACTAGCGGGGGCCCCGCGGAGACCCAGTACTTC.

The chain is built from TRBV7-8 and TRBJ1-1; the D is unclear. The germline CDR1 and CDR2 sequences are SGHVS and FQNEAQ. V was clipped by 7 bases and J by 3 bases, with 12 bases between them. The CDR3 runs 13 residues. The CDR3 DNA is TGTGCCAGCAACCGGGCTTTGGACACTGAAGCTTTCTTT. It codes for CASNRALDTEAFF. Complete variable domain (other parts from reference TRBV7-8 and TRBJ1-1): GAGVSQSPRYKVAKRGQDVALRCDPISGHVSLFWYQQALGQGPEFLTYFQNEAQLDKSGLPSDRFFAERPEGSVSTLKIQRTQQEDSAVYLCASNRALDTEAFFGQGTRLTVV.

The table lists this clone with a few counts. The CDR3 loop reads CASSPGGFMNTEAFF. CDR3 in DNA: TGTGCCAGCAGCCCAGGGGGGTTTATGAACACTGAAGCTTTCTTT. The J gene is TRBJ1-1, the V gene TRBV7-7; 7 bases are a match to TRBD1. Germline CDR1 and CDR2: SSHAT and FNYEAQ (reference sequence). The CDR3 totals 15 residues. J lost 0 bases, V lost 5 bases, and 6 bases had no gene match.

The chain joins TRBV2 to TRBJ1-2; D may be TRBD1 (6 bases). The germline CDR1 and CDR2 sequences are SNHLY and FYNNEI. Trimming cost V 6 bases and J 8 bases, with 13 bases left between them. The CDR3 has 12 amino acids. CDR3 coding DNA: TGTGCCAGCAGCGGAACAGGGAGCGGCTACACCTTC. The encoded protein is CASSGTGSGYTF.

This chain links TRBV5-6 with TRBJ1-1; tentatively, D is TRBD1 (5 bases). V was cut by 5 bases and J by 8 bases, with 16 bases left in between. The CDR3 is made up of 13 amino acids. Per the germline V gene, CDR1 is SGHDT and CDR2 is YYEEEE. CDR3 sequence reads: CASSSQGSTEAFF. The CDR3 DNA is TGTGCCAGCAGTTCCCAGGGTTCTACCGAAGCTTTCTTT.

This clone showed up just a few times. The chain recombines TRBV2 with TRBJ2-5, with D possibly TRBD1 on 5 matching bases. Trimming removed 4 bases from V and 2 bases from J, with 11 bases in between. The CDR3 runs to 14 residues. Germline V gives CDR1 SNHLY, CDR2 FYNNEI. The CDR3 reads CASSGTQVQETQYF. The CDR3 nucleotides are TGTGCCAGCAGTGGCACACAGGTACAAGAGACCCAGTACTTC.

CDR3 bases: TGTGCCAGCAGGGAGACAGGGGGCCATGGCTACACCTTC. Translating gives CASRETGGHGYTF. The chain uses TRBV6-5 and TRBJ1-2, with TRBD1 matching over 10 bases. The length of the CDR3 is 13 residues. CDR1 and CDR2 from the germline V gene are MNHEY and SVGAGI. V shed 6 bases and J 6 bases; nucleotides not matched to a gene: 4.